Presented here are 26 T cell receptor beta chains from one specimen sequenced in a study of T cells in Graves' hyperthyroidism and ophthalmopathy. RNA transcripts provided the source from which TCR beta CDR3 regions were amplified. The TCR CDR3 first-round RT-PCR relied on the HTBI primer set. MiXCR, run by TCRdb on the multiplex PCR reads, gives a single entry per CDR3 protein. The top ten hold over 45% of the sample, which has hundreds of thousands of distinct CDR3 sequences, roughly 21% seen once. The material sequenced was blood. These receptors came from a man between 40 and 49 years old with Graves' ophthalmopathy.

Many counts were recorded for this clonotype. The chain is built from TRBV18 and TRBJ1-1, with unresolved D. From germline, CDR1 is KGHSH and CDR2 LQKENI. The CDR3 sequence is 12 residues long. V lost 5 bases to trimming and J lost 8 bases, with 12 bases between them. CDR3 nucleotides: TGTGCCAGCTCATCATACCGGGGAGAAGCTTTCTTT. Amino acid sequence: CASSSYRGEAFF.

This clonotype was seen at least ten times. The V gene is TRBV7-8, the J gene TRBJ2-7; 12 bases fit TRBD2. Germline V gene lookup returns CDR1 SGHVS and CDR2 FQNEAQ. There are 19 residues in the CDR3. V lost 5 bases, J lost 5 bases, and 19 bases stayed unmatched. The DNA for the CDR3 is TGTGCCAGCAGCCCAGACCCCCAACTAGCGGGAGGCCCGGGGGACGAGCAGTACTTC. Encoded protein: CASSPDPQLAGGPGDEQYF.

This clonotype was seen a handful of times. V is TRBV6-5 and J is TRBJ1-3, with 7 bases aligning to TRBD1. CDR1 is MNHEY and CDR2 is SVGAGI in the germline V gene. V shed 2 bases, J shed 7 bases, and the junction held 11 bases outside the gene matches. The CDR3 runs to 16 residues. The CDR3, as DNA: TGTGCCAGCAGTTACCCGACGACAGGGATCAGGAACACCATATATTTT. As protein: CASSYPTTGIRNTIYF.

Points on this clonotype: At one of its ends the junction is not consistent with the germline gene, which may arise from a read error. This rearrangement joins TRBV5-1 to TRBJ2-7; TRBD2 matches at 8 bases. The CDR3 is 14 residues long. The germline V gene encodes CDR1 SGHRS and CDR2 YFSETQ. The CDR3 here is CASGLGRGGVGQYF. DNA of the CDR3: TGCGCCAGCGGCTTGGGCCGGGGGGGGGTCGGGCAGTACTTC.

This clonotype was observed at least ten times. In nucleotides, the CDR3 is TGCAGTGCTACCGAGACAGGAGATGGCTACACCTTC. Its protein product is CSATETGDGYTF. V gene TRBV20-1 combines with J gene TRBJ1-2; the D gene is possibly TRBD1 (6 bases). Germline-derived CDR1 and CDR2 are DFQATT and SNEGSKA (reference sequence). The CDR3 consists of 12 residues. Trimming removed 4 bases from V and 6 bases from J, with 12 bases in between.

This clonotype was seen at least ten times. The chain is built from TRBV2 and TRBJ1-5; D gene ambiguous. The CDR3 length is 14 residues. Trimming stripped 8 bases from V and 1 base from J, with 12 bases between. Germline V gene sequence: CDR1 SNHLY, CDR2 FYNNEI. This chain's CDR3 is CASRWERSNQPQHF. The CDR3 bases are TGTGCCAGCCGCTGGGAACGGAGCAATCAGCCCCAGCATTTT.

This clonotype was observed a few times. V usage is TRBV6-2 or TRBV6-3 and J usage is TRBJ1-1, with TRBD1 as a possible D gene (6 bases). This CDR3 is built from 12 residues. CDR1 and CDR2 from the germline V gene are MNHEY and SVGEGT. V lost 8 bases, J lost 11 bases, and 18 bases lay in between. The CDR3 sequence: CASLEGGTKAFF. CDR3 in DNA: TGTGCCAGCCTGGAAGGAGGGACAAAGGCTTTCTTT.

The chain is built from TRBV5-8 and TRBJ1-2; perhaps TRBD1 as D (6 bases). The V gene lost 0 bases and the J gene lost 7 bases, with 13 bases spanning the gap. Per the germline V gene, CDR1 is SGHTS and CDR2 is YDEGEE. There are 14 residues in the CDR3. The CDR3 loop reads CASSLERGSGGYTF. CDR3 in DNA: TGTGCCAGCAGCTTGGAAAGGGGGAGTGGTGGCTACACCTTC.

In its sample, this clonotype was seen many times. The CDR3 region is CASSPRFTSGRTNEQFF. For the CDR3, the DNA is TGTGCCAGCAGCCCAAGATTTACTAGCGGGAGGACGAATGAGCAGTTCTTC. The chain combines TRBV5-5 with TRBJ2-1, with 12 bases matching TRBD2. The CDR3 totals 17 residues. The germline CDR1 and CDR2 sequences are SGHKS and YYEKEE (reference sequence). V shed 4 bases, J shed 7 bases, and the junction held 12 bases outside the gene matches.

The genes are TRBV10-3 and TRBJ1-2, with a possible D match to TRBD1 (5 bases). Germline assignment: CDR1 ENHRY and CDR2 SYGVKD. This CDR3 spans 13 amino acids. V lost 3 bases and J lost 7, with 12 bases in between. The CDR3 is CAISDQGSIGYTF. The DNA of the CDR3 is TGTGCCATCAGTGACCAGGGTAGTATTGGCTACACCTTC.

This clonotype showed up many times. The chain has TRBV10-3 and TRBJ2-3, with no clear D. Trimming removed 4 bases at V and 5 bases at J, with 4 bases between. The CDR3 sequence is 11 residues long. The germline V gene has CDR1 ENHRY and CDR2 SYGVKD. The CDR3 sequence is CAISVGDTQYF. The CDR3 coding sequence is TGTGCCATCAGTGTTGGAGATACGCAGTATTTT.

At least ten counts were recorded for this clonotype. The rearrangement links TRBV18 to TRBJ2-7, with TRBD2 matching 7 bases. This CDR3 has 17 residues. Germline lookup yields CDR1 KGHSH and CDR2 LQKENI. J was trimmed by 0 bases and V by 3 bases; bases with no gene match: 11. CDR3 region: CASSPFNSGQSSYEQYF. The DNA for the CDR3 is TGTGCCAGCTCACCCTTCAATAGCGGGCAGAGCTCCTACGAGCAGTACTTC.

The rearrangement uses TRBV2 and TRBJ1-5, with D uncertain. V was trimmed by 9 bases and J by 6 bases, leaving 21 bases between them. CDR3 length equals 15 residues. The germline CDR1 and CDR2 sequences are SNHLY and FYNNEI. For the CDR3, the DNA is TGTGCCAGTAGTTTGATGGACGCAGGTGGTCAGCCCCAGCATTTT. Protein: CASSLMDAGGQPQHF. Full variable domain (remainder filled in from reference TRBV2 and TRBJ1-5): EPEVTQTPSHQVTQMGQEVILRCVPISNHLYFYWYRQILGQKVEFLVSFYNNEISEKSEIFDDQFSVERPDGSNFTLKIRSTKLEDSAMYFCASSLMDAGGQPQHFGDGTRLSIL.

V gene TRBV28 combines with J gene TRBJ1-5; D may be TRBD1 (6 bases). The V gene's germline CDR1 is MDHEN and CDR2 SYDVKM. This CDR3 has 16 amino acids. Trimming pared 1 base from V and 6 bases from J, leaving 16 bases between. The CDR3 spells CASSLLGALGSQPQHF. CDR3 DNA sequence: TGTGCCAGCAGTTTATTGGGGGCCCTTGGGTCTCAGCCCCAGCATTTT.

This clonotype was seen a single time. The V gene is TRBV29-1, the J gene TRBJ2-7; D is ambiguous. Deletions cut 5 bases from V and 8 bases from J, with 13 bases between. Germline V CDR1 and CDR2: SQVTM, ANQGSEA. This CDR3 contains 11 residues. The DNA for the CDR3 is TGCAGCGTTCCGATCGATCGGAAGCAGTACTTC. Its protein product is CSVPIDRKQYF.

In this sample, this clonotype turned up a few times. The chain links TRBV5-1 to TRBJ1-3, with D hard to call. Looked up from germline, CDR1 is SGHRS and CDR2 is YFSETQ. Trimming removed 0 bases from V and 0 bases from J, with 13 bases in between. This CDR3 contains 17 residues. CDR3 sequence (DNA): TGCGCCAGCAGCTTGGCCCCCGGGGTCCTCTCTGGAAACACCATATATTTT. Protein product: CASSLAPGVLSGNTIYF. The full variable domain, its missing parts supplied by reference TRBV5-1 and TRBJ1-3, is KAGVTQTPRYLIKTRGQQVTLSCSPISGHRSVSWYQQTPGQGLQFLFEYFSETQRNKGNFPGRFSGRQFSNSRSEMNVSTLELGDSALYLCASSLAPGVLSGNTIYFGEGSWLTVV.

This clonotype was detected only a few times. The chain is built from TRBV24-1 and TRBJ1-1; TRBD1 is a possible D gene (5 bases). The V and J ends lost 9 bases and 0 bases respectively, with 10 bases between them. The CDR3 totals 13 residues. Germline assignment: CDR1 KGHDR and CDR2 SFDVKD. The CDR3 coding sequence is TGTGCCACCGGCGACAGACTGAACACTGAAGCTTTCTTT. It codes for CATGDRLNTEAFF.

In its sample, this clonotype was seen many times. The CDR3 loop is CASREPGTGSLETQYF. The CDR3 coding sequence is TGTGCCAGCAGGGAACCCGGGACAGGATCGTTAGAGACCCAGTACTTC. The J gene is TRBJ2-5, the V gene TRBV6-1, with 8 positions matching TRBD1. Per the germline V gene, CDR1 is MNHNS and CDR2 is SASEGT. The trim removed 6 bases at V and 4 bases at J, leaving 13 bases unmatched. The CDR3 extends over 16 amino acids.

V is TRBV3-1 and J is TRBJ2-1, with D possibly being TRBD1 or TRBD2 (5 bases each). This CDR3 spans 15 amino acids. The germline gives CDR1 LGHDT, CDR2 YNNKEL (reference sequence). The V end lost 1 base, the J end lost 6 bases, and 13 bases lay between the germline ends. CDR3 region: CASSQGGYGGNEQFF. DNA of the CDR3: TGTGCCAGCAGCCAAGGAGGGTATGGGGGCAATGAGCAGTTCTTC.

This clonotype was seen at least ten times. This chain joins TRBV13 and TRBJ1-5; no clear D gene. CDR3 length: 19 residues. From germline, CDR1 is PRHDT and CDR2 FYEKMQ (reference sequence). V lost 3 bases and J lost 5, with 26 bases in between. The CDR3: CASSLGCSSGKKTDQPQHF. The CDR3 nucleotides are TGTGCCAGCAGCTTGGGTTGTTCGTCAGGCAAGAAAACCGATCAGCCCCAGCATTTT. Using reference TRBV13 and TRBJ1-5 for the parts outside the CDR3, the full variable domain is AAGVIQSPRHLIKEKRETATLKCYPIPRHDTVYWYQQGPGQDPQFLISFYEKMQSDKGSIPDRFSAQQFSDYHSELNMSSLELGDSALYFCASSLGCSSGKKTDQPQHFGDGTRLSIL.

Ten or more counts support this clonotype. DNA for the CDR3: TGTGCCAGCAGCTTCGGGGGGAGGGGGGGGCCTTCCTACGAGCAGTACTTC. Amino acids: CASSFGGRGGPSYEQYF. The gene calls are TRBV7-6 and TRBJ2-7, with D possibly being TRBD2 (7 bases). The germline V and J ends were trimmed by 3 bases and 1 base, with 19 bases remaining between them. Per germline, CDR1 SGHVS and CDR2 FNYEAQ. This CDR3 comprises 17 residues.

The chain combines TRBV18 with TRBJ2-1; tentatively, D is TRBD1 (6 bases). Germline assignment: CDR1 KGHSH and CDR2 LQKENI. The V and J ends lost 8 bases and 2 bases respectively, with 10 bases between them. The CDR3 runs to 13 residues. The CDR3 protein is CASGQSTYNEQFF. CDR3 DNA sequence: TGTGCCAGCGGACAGTCTACCTACAATGAGCAGTTCTTC.

The rearrangement uses TRBV29-1 and TRBJ1-2, with 7 positions matching TRBD1. Germline assignment: CDR1 SQVTM and CDR2 ANQGSEA. V lost 8 bases to trimming and J lost 0 bases; unmatched junction nucleotides: 6. This CDR3 spans 13 amino acids. The CDR3: CSTSGGSNYGYTF. The CDR3 coding sequence is TGCAGCACTTCAGGGGGATCTAACTATGGCTACACCTTC.

This clonotype has ten or more counts. The chain couples TRBV28 to TRBJ2-3; D is possibly TRBD2 (6 bases). Trimming pared 7 bases from V and 3 bases from J, leaving 11 bases between. This CDR3 spans 13 amino acids. Germline V gene lookup returns CDR1 MDHEN and CDR2 SYDVKM. CDR3 sequence: CASNLAGTDTQYF. The CDR3 DNA sequence: TGTGCCAGCAACCTTGCGGGAACAGATACGCAGTATTTT.

This clonotype has at least ten counts. DNA of the CDR3: TGTGCCAGCAGCTCCGGACTAGCGGGGGGGCCCGGCACAGATACGCAGTATTTT. This translates into CASSSGLAGGPGTDTQYF. The chain is built from TRBV2 and TRBJ2-3, with 15 bases matching TRBD2. CDR1 SNHLY and CDR2 FYNNEI come from the germline V gene. Germline trimming cut 6 bases from V and 1 base from J; bases unmatched to any gene: 8. The length of the CDR3 is 18 residues.

CDR3 sequence reads: CSPWTGSSYNSPLHF. As DNA, the CDR3 is TGCAGTCCGTGGACAGGGAGCTCCTATAATTCACCCCTCCACTTT. The chain recombines TRBV20-1 with TRBJ1-6, with TRBD1 identical over 8 bases. The germline gives CDR1 DFQATT, CDR2 SNEGSKA (reference sequence). The CDR3 loop spans 15 amino acids. Losses at the gene ends were 8 bases for V and 0 bases for J; bases not matched to a gene: 6.